This is a list of T cell receptor beta chains from one sample in a study of T-cell reconstitution after alpha-beta-depleted transplantation in children. TCRdb ran MiXCR on the PCR reads and lists one entry per CDR3 protein. The data contain about 1,000,000 distinct CDR3 sequences, roughly 29% of them singletons. Specimen: PBMCs, mostly from graft donor cells, collected 360 days after TCRalphabeta/CD19-depleted stem cell transplant. Receptors originate from a boy under two years old who had a stem cell transplant for SCID, so the T cells may come from the graft donor. Both conserved end residues are part of each CDR3. D genes are given only for firm matches. Size is omitted from some rows. Given values are once, few, many or a class for expanded clones.

CDR3nt: TGCAGTGCTAGAAACCTACTAGGGACTAGCGGGGGCGGGGATGAGCAGTTCTTC
CDR3aa: CSARNLLGTSGGGDEQFF
v_gene: TRBV20-1
abundance: few
d_gene: TRBD2
j_gene: TRBJ2-1

CDR3nt: TGTGCCAGCAGTGGGTACAGGGTGCCCACCGGGGAGCTGTTTTTT
CDR3aa: CASSGYRVPTGELFF
v_gene: TRBV2
abundance: few
d_gene: -
j_gene: TRBJ2-2

CDR3nt: TGTGCCAGCACGCCGCCAGGGAGAGATACGCAGTATTTT
CDR3aa: CASTPPGRDTQYF
v_gene: TRBV6-1
abundance: -
d_gene: -
j_gene: TRBJ2-3

CDR3nt: TGTGCCATCTTAAGATTGGACGTCTTGGCGGGAGGGCCCTCCGGGGAGCTGTTTTTT
CDR3aa: CAILRLDVLAGGPSGELFF
v_gene: TRBV10-3
abundance: -
d_gene: TRBD2
j_gene: TRBJ2-2

CDR3nt: TGTGCCAGCAGTGTGGCTGGGAGGGACTCCTACAATGAGCAGTTCTTC
CDR3aa: CASSVAGRDSYNEQFF
v_gene: TRBV12-3/TRBV12-4
abundance: -
d_gene: TRBD2
j_gene: TRBJ2-1

CDR3nt: TGTGCCACCAGCTCACCCGGGACAGAGAATGAAAAACTGTTTTTT
CDR3aa: CATSSPGTENEKLFF
v_gene: TRBV15
abundance: -
d_gene: TRBD1
j_gene: TRBJ1-4

CDR3nt: TGTGCCAGTAACTCTCCGGGACAGTGGTACGACAATGAGCAGTTCTTC
CDR3aa: CASNSPGQWYDNEQFF
v_gene: TRBV19
abundance: -
d_gene: TRBD1
j_gene: TRBJ2-1

CDR3nt: TGTGCCAGCAGCTTGGCCTTGGGGGGGCTGGGAGAGACCCAGTACTTC
CDR3aa: CASSLALGGLGETQYF
v_gene: TRBV5-6
abundance: few
d_gene: -
j_gene: TRBJ2-5

CDR3nt: TGTGCCAGCAGCGCGCTCGGACAGGGGACGCAGTATTTT
CDR3aa: CASSALGQGTQYF
v_gene: TRBV7-9
abundance: -
d_gene: TRBD1
j_gene: TRBJ2-3

CDR3nt: TGCAGCGTTGAAGCCCCACGTGGAGGGGATACCTACGAGCAGTACTTC
CDR3aa: CSVEAPRGGDTYEQYF
v_gene: TRBV29-1
abundance: few
d_gene: -
j_gene: TRBJ2-7

CDR3nt: TGCAGCGTTGAAGAAGTATCTAGCAATGAGCAGTTCTTC
CDR3aa: CSVEEVSSNEQFF
v_gene: TRBV29-1
abundance: -
d_gene: -
j_gene: TRBJ2-1

CDR3nt: TGTGCCACCAGTGGCGACGGGGCTGAAGCTTTCTTT
CDR3aa: CATSGDGAEAFF
v_gene: TRBV24-1
abundance: -
d_gene: -
j_gene: TRBJ1-1

CDR3nt: TGTGCCAGCAGTTCCTCGGTGGGCGCTGAAGCTTTCTTT
CDR3aa: CASSSSVGAEAFF
v_gene: TRBV27
abundance: few
d_gene: -
j_gene: TRBJ1-1

CDR3nt: TGTGCCAGCAGTACGTCCGGGACATACACTGAAGCTTTCTTT
CDR3aa: CASSTSGTYTEAFF
v_gene: TRBV12-3/TRBV12-4
abundance: few
d_gene: -
j_gene: TRBJ1-1

CDR3nt: TGCAGCGCCGAAGGGGTGGCATGGGGCTACAATGAGCAGTTCTTC
CDR3aa: CSAEGVAWGYNEQFF
v_gene: TRBV29-1
abundance: few
d_gene: -
j_gene: TRBJ2-1

CDR3nt: TGTGCCAGCAGTAAGACAGCCTACAATGAGCAGTTCTTC
CDR3aa: CASSKTAYNEQFF
v_gene: TRBV27
abundance: many
d_gene: -
j_gene: TRBJ2-1

CDR3nt: TGTGCCTCGACAAGGGGCAGGTCTAATGAAAAACTGTTTTTT
CDR3aa: CASTRGRSNEKLFF
v_gene: TRBV11-2
abundance: -
d_gene: -
j_gene: TRBJ1-4

CDR3nt: TGTGCCAGCAGCTTAGGCGGTGGATACTATGGCTACACCTTC
CDR3aa: CASSLGGGYYGYTF
v_gene: TRBV7-2
abundance: few
d_gene: -
j_gene: TRBJ1-2

CDR3nt: TGCGCCAGCAGCTTGGAAGGACAGATCTTCCAAGAGACCCAGTACTTC
CDR3aa: CASSLEGQIFQETQYF
v_gene: TRBV5-1
abundance: -
d_gene: -
j_gene: TRBJ2-5

CDR3nt: TGTGCCAGCAGTTACGTCAAGTCGCGGGACAGGAACTATGGCTACACCTTC
CDR3aa: CASSYVKSRDRNYGYTF
v_gene: TRBV6-5
abundance: few
d_gene: TRBD1
j_gene: TRBJ1-2

CDR3nt: TGCAGTGCTAGAGACAGGGGACCGGACGGGCAGTACTTC
CDR3aa: CSARDRGPDGQYF
v_gene: TRBV20-1
abundance: few
d_gene: -
j_gene: TRBJ2-7

CDR3nt: TGCAGTGCTACCCCGGGACAGGGAGGAACTGAAGCTTTCTTT
CDR3aa: CSATPGQGGTEAFF
v_gene: TRBV20-1
abundance: many
d_gene: TRBD1
j_gene: TRBJ1-1

CDR3nt: TGTGCCAGCAGCCGTCGGGCGGGGGCCCCGGGTTTGGACACTGAAGCTTTCTTT
CDR3aa: CASSRRAGAPGLDTEAFF
v_gene: TRBV6-1
abundance: -
d_gene: -
j_gene: TRBJ1-1

CDR3nt: TGTGCCAGCAGTTTGTGGAAGGGGGGGGGCCTCTACGAGCAGTACTTC
CDR3aa: CASSLWKGGGLYEQYF
v_gene: TRBV27
abundance: -
d_gene: -
j_gene: TRBJ2-7

CDR3nt: TGCAGTGCTTCGAGACCCTCCGAGGACGGCAATCAGCCCCAGCATTTT
CDR3aa: CSASRPSEDGNQPQHF
v_gene: TRBV20-1
abundance: -
d_gene: -
j_gene: TRBJ1-5

CDR3nt: TGTGCCAGCAGTTTTCAGGGGGCTGGTCAGCCCCAGCATTTT
CDR3aa: CASSFQGAGQPQHF
v_gene: TRBV27
abundance: few
d_gene: TRBD1
j_gene: TRBJ1-5

CDR3nt: TGTGCCAGCAGTTTAGCGGATGGTTGGGGAGGCTACACCTTC
CDR3aa: CASSLADGWGGYTF
v_gene: TRBV28
abundance: -
d_gene: -
j_gene: TRBJ1-2

CDR3nt: TGTGCCAGCAGTGGGGGTCTGAGTGGAGAGACCCAGTACTTC
CDR3aa: CASSGGLSGETQYF
v_gene: TRBV25-1
abundance: many
d_gene: -
j_gene: TRBJ2-5

CDR3nt: TGTGCCAGCAGCTTAAGGGGGTGGGGGCCGGGGGTAAACTACAATGAGCAGTTCTTC
CDR3aa: CASSLRGWGPGVNYNEQFF
v_gene: TRBV11-1
abundance: -
d_gene: -
j_gene: TRBJ2-1

CDR3nt: TGTGCCAGCAGTTTCACCGGGACTCCAGGCCGGGTCGCGATCCAAGAGACCCAGTACTTC
CDR3aa: CASSFTGTPGRVAIQETQYF
v_gene: TRBV27
abundance: few
d_gene: -
j_gene: TRBJ2-5

CDR3nt: TGTGCCAGCAGTTTATCGGGGGGCAGTCGCTCCTACGAGCAGTACTTC
CDR3aa: CASSLSGGSRSYEQYF
v_gene: TRBV12-3/TRBV12-4
abundance: few
d_gene: -
j_gene: TRBJ2-7

CDR3nt: TGTGCCAGCAGCCAAGATAGGGGGACAAGAACGCAGTATTTT
CDR3aa: CASSQDRGTRTQYF
v_gene: TRBV4-2
abundance: -
d_gene: -
j_gene: TRBJ2-3

CDR3nt: TGTGCCAGCAGCCAAGGACGGTATAATTCACCCCTCCACTTT
CDR3aa: CASSQGRYNSPLHF
v_gene: TRBV3-1
abundance: -
d_gene: -
j_gene: TRBJ1-6

CDR3nt: TGTGCCAGCAGCCCCAAGGAATGGCTGAACAGGGAAGAGGCTGGAAACACCATATATTTT
CDR3aa: CASSPKEWLNREEAGNTIYF
v_gene: TRBV11-1
abundance: few
d_gene: -
j_gene: TRBJ1-3

CDR3nt: TGCGCCAGCAGCTTAATGAGCGGGGGAAGCTCCTACGAGCAGTACTTC
CDR3aa: CASSLMSGGSSYEQYF
v_gene: TRBV5-1
abundance: -
d_gene: TRBD2
j_gene: TRBJ2-7

CDR3nt: TGTGCCAGCAGCGCAAAACGAGGGACTTATGGCTACACCTTC
CDR3aa: CASSAKRGTYGYTF
v_gene: TRBV7-3
abundance: few
d_gene: -
j_gene: TRBJ1-2

CDR3nt: TGTGCCAGCAGCTTAATGCCCGGCCAGGTATGGATGGGCTTAACGAACACTGAAGCTTTCTTT
CDR3aa: CASSLMPGQVWMGLTNTEAFF
v_gene: TRBV11-1
abundance: -
d_gene: -
j_gene: TRBJ1-1

CDR3nt: TGTGCCAGCAGCCCGGGATTGGACAGGGACCAGCCCCAGCATTTT
CDR3aa: CASSPGLDRDQPQHF
v_gene: TRBV5-6
abundance: -
d_gene: TRBD1
j_gene: TRBJ1-5

CDR3nt: TGTGCCAGCAGTTTTTACGATCGGACAGATACGCAGTATTTT
CDR3aa: CASSFYDRTDTQYF
v_gene: TRBV27
abundance: -
d_gene: -
j_gene: TRBJ2-3

CDR3nt: TGTGCCAGCAGTATGGCGGGTTTGGACACTGAAGCTTTCTTT
CDR3aa: CASSMAGLDTEAFF
v_gene: TRBV12-3/TRBV12-4
abundance: -
d_gene: -
j_gene: TRBJ1-1

CDR3nt: TGCGCCAGCAGCTTGGAGCCCGGTCCTGCCACAGATACGCAGTATTTT
CDR3aa: CASSLEPGPATDTQYF
v_gene: TRBV5-1
abundance: -
d_gene: -
j_gene: TRBJ2-3

CDR3nt: TGCAGTGCTAGAGATGAACGGACAGGGGGCTGGAAGACCCAGTACTTC
CDR3aa: CSARDERTGGWKTQYF
v_gene: TRBV20-1
abundance: -
d_gene: TRBD1
j_gene: TRBJ2-5

CDR3nt: TGCAGCGTTGTAGAGCTGGGCGAGCAGTACTTC
CDR3aa: CSVVELGEQYF
v_gene: TRBV29-1
abundance: many
d_gene: -
j_gene: TRBJ2-7

CDR3nt: TGTGCCACCAGCAGAGATCGGGGGCCGGAGGAGCAGTACTTC
CDR3aa: CATSRDRGPEEQYF
v_gene: TRBV15
abundance: -
d_gene: -
j_gene: TRBJ2-7

CDR3nt: TGCGCCAACAGCTTGTTGGAGGGTTGGGGCACTGAAGCTTTCTTT
CDR3aa: CANSLLEGWGTEAFF
v_gene: TRBV5-1
abundance: once
d_gene: -
j_gene: TRBJ1-1

CDR3nt: TGCGCCAGCAGCCGCGGGGGCGGGGTCTACAATGAGCAGTTCTTC
CDR3aa: CASSRGGGVYNEQFF
v_gene: TRBV5-1
abundance: -
d_gene: -
j_gene: TRBJ2-1

CDR3nt: TGTGCCAGCAGCGTGAACGGGGAGAATTCACCCCTCCACTTT
CDR3aa: CASSVNGENSPLHF
v_gene: TRBV9
abundance: -
d_gene: -
j_gene: TRBJ1-6

CDR3nt: TGTGCCATCAGTGAGCGACTCCCACGCCCCAATGAGCAGTTCTTC
CDR3aa: CAISERLPRPNEQFF
v_gene: TRBV10-3
abundance: many
d_gene: -
j_gene: TRBJ2-1

CDR3nt: TGTGCCAGCAGCGTTAGGTGGACTAGCGGGCCCGGGGGCACAGATACGCAGTATTTT
CDR3aa: CASSVRWTSGPGGTDTQYF
v_gene: TRBV9
abundance: -
d_gene: TRBD2
j_gene: TRBJ2-3

CDR3nt: TGTGCCAGCACCAAAACGGGGGGGTCGGGCTTCAACACAGATACGCAGTATTTT
CDR3aa: CASTKTGGSGFNTDTQYF
v_gene: TRBV6-1
abundance: -
d_gene: TRBD2
j_gene: TRBJ2-3

CDR3nt: TGTGCCAGCAGTCACGGGACAAACACCGGGGAGCTGTTTTTT
CDR3aa: CASSHGTNTGELFF
v_gene: TRBV6-2/TRBV6-3
abundance: -
d_gene: -
j_gene: TRBJ2-2

CDR3nt: TGCGCCAGCAGCTCGCCGGGACAGGGGATTGGGAATGAGCAGTTCTTC
CDR3aa: CASSSPGQGIGNEQFF
v_gene: TRBV5-1
abundance: once
d_gene: TRBD1
j_gene: TRBJ2-1

CDR3nt: TGTGCCAGCAGTTTGACAGGGACCAACTACGAGCAGTACTTC
CDR3aa: CASSLTGTNYEQYF
v_gene: TRBV12-3/TRBV12-4
abundance: once
d_gene: TRBD1
j_gene: TRBJ2-7

CDR3nt: TGTGCCAGCAGCACGGGCGGGGGGGCTTATGATGAGCAGTTCTTC
CDR3aa: CASSTGGGAYDEQFF
v_gene: TRBV7-2
abundance: -
d_gene: TRBD2
j_gene: TRBJ2-1

CDR3nt: TGCGCCAGCAGCCAAGATCGAGGAGTTTTTAAGAATGAGCAGTTCTTC
CDR3aa: CASSQDRGVFKNEQFF
v_gene: TRBV4-1
abundance: few
d_gene: -
j_gene: TRBJ2-1

CDR3nt: TGTGCCACCAGTGATTCGACACAGGGCTTCGCGAACACCGGGGAGCTGTTTTTT
CDR3aa: CATSDSTQGFANTGELFF
v_gene: TRBV24-1
abundance: -
d_gene: -
j_gene: TRBJ2-2

CDR3nt: TGTGCCAGCAGCCAAGAAGTGGCAGGGGGCATCTACAATGAGCAGTTCTTC
CDR3aa: CASSQEVAGGIYNEQFF
v_gene: TRBV3-1
abundance: -
d_gene: TRBD1
j_gene: TRBJ2-1

CDR3nt: TGTGCCAGCAGTGGAACAGGACCCACTGAAGCTTTCTTT
CDR3aa: CASSGTGPTEAFF
v_gene: TRBV25-1
abundance: few
d_gene: -
j_gene: TRBJ1-1

CDR3nt: TGCAGCGGACACAGGGGAAATACTGAAGCTTTCTTT
CDR3aa: CSGHRGNTEAFF
v_gene: TRBV29-1
abundance: few
d_gene: TRBD1
j_gene: TRBJ1-1